This TCR beta chain originates from a study of blood T cell repertoires in COVID-19 (TCRdb year 2020). With respect to the entire study: The collaborator samples originated in the United States, Italy and Spain and spanned the acute and convalescent phases of COVID-19. The prospective study material was composed of cDNA or gDNA derived from T cells, B-cell-depleted T cells, or PBMCs. Subjects who had been exposed to COVID-19, were actively infected with it, or had recovered from it provided the deeply sampled blood TCRbeta repertoires that made up the dataset. The repertoires were released in a freely available public database intended as a resource for research on the immune response to SARS-CoV-2. The samples were drawn from two sources: the first 160 participants of the ongoing ImmuneRACE study, and about 1,300 subjects contributed by 6 global collaborators. The sample metadata nearly always contained a de-identified subject ID, COVID-19 status, age in years and sex. Where available, HLA class I and class II types were taken from metadata supplied by the sample provider and were not determined by assay-based typing.

For this clone: The target of this receptor is not known. No much larger clone is present one base from it, and per-base qualities are unavailable. This sample also contains other DNA sequences that code for the same CDR3.

Each collaborating institution followed its own protocols to collect whole blood in K2EDTA tubes. For TCRbeta analysis, collaborators shipped samples as frozen whole blood, isolated PBMCs, or DNA extracted from either of those sample types. The V and J ends are trimmed by 0 bases and 5 bases, leaving 7 bases between them. The CDR3 runs 13 amino acids, cysteine and phenylalanine included. Just the 39-base CDR3 DNA is kept, in frame starting at base 1. Looking up the germline V gene (reference sequence) yields CDR1 LNHDA and CDR2 SQIVND. TCRbeta CDR3 regions were amplified from genomic DNA using the immunoSEQ Assay, a bias-controlled multiplex PCR. On the study's bioinformatics: Nucleated cell counts per sample were estimated from amplification of reference gene primers within the assay. To quantify the absolute abundance of each unique TCRbeta CDR3 rearrangement, sequence reads were collapsed and filtered. For each sample, productive Simpson clonality was calculated as the square root of Simpson's diversity index across productive rearrangements. In its TCRdb copy, this immuneACCESS table keeps in-frame sequences only and misses some clones. Where compared with another copy, unresolved V genes explain less than half of these, and the others have no known cause. The D gene and trimming were derived from the DNA, and the V and J assignments and clone size from that table. Across this sample there are over 60,000 clones, with around 82% seen only once. The ten largest account for roughly a fifth of the sample.

Overall study outcomes, separate from this receptor: The amount of clinical and demographic metadata varied by source and participant and was provided uncurated.

The clonotype comes from a man of 80 years or more with active or convalescent COVID-19. The chain couples TRBV19 to TRBJ1-2, with the D gene uncertain. Sequenced: peripheral blood. The encoded CDR3 is CASSIDPQYGYTF. The sequence in DNA is TGTGCCAGTAGTATAGATCCCCAGTATGGCTACACCTTC.